Following are 2 T cell receptor beta chains from one sample sequenced in a study of T cells after posttransplantation cyclophosphamide. Method: immunoSEQ multiplex PCR; TCRdb's copy keeps in-frame clones and lacks some. The sample is made up of approximately 41,000 clones, none counted only once. The sample was PBMCs. Receptors originate from a man aged 45-65 years in good health, CMV-negative, and a related stem cell transplant donor.

This clone was seen at least ten times. DNA of the CDR3: TGTGCCAGCAGCTTACGACAGGGCCGCACAGATACGCAGTATTTT. It codes for CASSLRQGRTDTQYF. The chain links TRBV7-8 to TRBJ2-3; 7 bases agree with TRBD1. With V trimmed by 2 bases and J by 1 base, 3 bases remained unmatched. Germline V gene data show CDR1 as SGHVS and CDR2 as FQNEAQ. The CDR3 loop spans 15 amino acids.

This clone was seen repeatedly, ten times or more. This sequence joins TRBV30 and TRBJ2-1, with D possibly TRBD1 on 6 matching bases. The CDR3 length is 15 residues. Germline CDR1 GTSNPN, CDR2 SVGIG (reference sequence). Deletions cut 2 bases from V and 4 bases from J, with 15 bases between. The CDR3 coding sequence is TGTGCCTGGAGTAAACTAGGACAGATATACAATGAGCAGTTCTTC. Translated, it gives CAWSKLGQIYNEQFF.